A selection of T cell receptor beta chains follows, all from one sample in a study of T cells after yellow fever vaccination. From the 5' RACE reads, TCRdb called clonotypes with MiXCR, one entry per CDR3 protein. This sample has about 350,000 distinct CDR3 sequences, with 7% to 10% found just once. Sample: PBMCs, taken roughly 47 days after the first yellow fever vaccination. These receptors all come from a man aged 18 to 30 who received the YFV17D yellow fever vaccine. The CDR3 runs from the conserved cysteine through the conserved F or W. The D gene is left open where the match is weak. A clone size is listed for some rows: how often the clone was seen (once, few, many), or a class if it is expanded.

clone_size,d_call,j_call,v_call,cdr3_aa,cdr3_nt
.,.,TRBJ1-1,TRBV28,CASVRWLNTEAFF,TGTGCCAGCGTCCGCTGGCTGAACACTGAAGCTTTCTTT
few,.,TRBJ2-6,TRBV29-1,CSVAPSGANVLTF,TGCAGCGTTGCCCCCTCTGGGGCCAACGTCCTGACTTTC
.,TRBD2,TRBJ2-1,TRBV15,CATRVGLTTYNEQFF,TGTGCCACCAGAGTGGGACTAACTACATACAATGAGCAGTTCTTC
.,.,TRBJ1-1,TRBV5-8,CASSLGGVRNTEAFF,TGTGCCAGCAGCTTGGGGGGGGTTCGGAACACTGAAGCTTTCTTT
.,.,TRBJ1-1,TRBV20-1,CSASRQAGWTEAFF,TGCAGTGCTAGTAGACAGGCGGGATGGACTGAAGCTTTCTTT
.,.,TRBJ1-5,TRBV7-2,CASSLSRGSGQPQHF,TGTGCCAGCAGCTTAAGTAGGGGGAGTGGCCAGCCCCAGCATTTT
.,.,TRBJ2-7,TRBV18,CASSRSQELSYEQYF,TGTGCCAGCTCGCGGAGTCAGGAACTCTCCTACGAGCAGTACTTC
.,TRBD1,TRBJ1-1,TRBV7-8,CASSLVPDRGYTEAFF,TGTGCCAGCAGCTTAGTCCCGGACAGGGGATACACTGAAGCTTTCTTT
few,TRBD1,TRBJ1-3,TRBV5-4,CASSRGPGQALGNTIYF,TGTGCCAGCAGCCGGGGGCCAGGACAGGCCCTTGGAAACACCATATATTTT
.,.,TRBJ1-5,TRBV6-6,CASGTRGPQHF,TGTGCCAGCGGGACCCGAGGGCCCCAGCATTTT